Shown below are 10 T cell receptor beta chains from a single sample sequenced in a study of human T cells and chemical hapten exposure. The time point: patch test 1, 2 weeks after DPC sensitization. The treatment is: therapeutic diphenylcyclopropenone sensitization with weekly scalp DPC. Via MiXCR, TCRdb re-called the RACE reads, giving one row per CDR3 protein. The repertoire holds 150,000 to 200,000 distinct CDR3 sequences, more than 14% seen once, with less than 2% in the top ten. The sequencing used whole blood, collected in connection with sensitization to the hapten diphenylcyclopropenone (DPC). The receptors stem from a woman in her twenties or thirties with alopecia areata. Some clones in this sample may be carry-over from other donors' samples.

This chain uses TRBV5-1 with TRBJ2-3; TRBD2 agrees at 11 bases. The CDR3 covers 15 residues. The trim removed 2 bases at V and 4 bases at J, leaving 3 bases unmatched. Germline-derived CDR1 and CDR2 are SGHRS and YFSETQ. The CDR3 protein is CASSLSLAGADTQYF. In nucleotides, the CDR3 is TGCGCCAGCAGCTTATCACTAGCGGGAGCAGATACGCAGTATTTT.

This clonotype occurred a few times. CDR3 DNA sequence: TGTGCCAGCAGCGCCCTTGACCGTCACAATAAAGAGACCCAGTACTTC. It translates to CASSALDRHNKETQYF. The V and J genes are TRBV2 and TRBJ2-5, with D unresolved. This CDR3 is built from 16 residues. The germline CDR1 and CDR2 sequences are SNHLY and FYNNEI. Trimming stripped 6 bases from V and 3 bases from J, with 20 bases between.

The genes are TRBV19 and TRBJ2-5; unclear D gene. Germline-derived CDR1 and CDR2 are LNHDA and SQIVND (reference sequence). Trimming shortened V by 4 bases and J by 4 bases, and 10 bases separated the two germline ends. This CDR3 is 13 amino acids long. CDR3 nucleotide sequence: TGTGCCAGTAGTAAGGATCTCGGAGAGACCCAGTACTTC. This codes for CASSKDLGETQYF.

This clonotype has a handful of counts. The rearrangement uses TRBV3-2 and TRBJ2-1; the D call of TRBD2 is as the table states it, not checked on the DNA. TRBV3-2 is a documented pseudogene. CDR3 length: 14 residues. The CDR3 DNA follows: TGTGCCTTAGACGGGGCTAGCGGTTACAATGAGCAGTTCTTC. Translated, it gives CALDGASGYNEQFF.

This clonotype has a count of ten or more. The chain carries TRBV12-3 or TRBV12-4 and TRBJ2-2; TRBD2 aligns across 7 bases. Germline trimming cut 3 bases from V and 0 bases from J; bases unmatched to any gene: 1. The CDR3 has 15 residues. The CDR3 nucleotides read TGTGCCAGCAGTTTCCTAGCGGCGAACACCGGGGAGCTGTTTTTT. Its translation is CASSFLAANTGELFF.

The table lists this clonotype with many counts. This chain connects TRBV4-3 to TRBJ1-5, with D possibly TRBD1 on 6 matching bases. The germline CDR1 and CDR2 sequences are LGHNA and YSLEER. The CDR3 spans 16 residues. V shed 0 bases and J shed 3 bases, with 12 bases lying between them. CDR3: CASSQDGGAHNQPQHF. CDR3 nucleotide sequence: TGCGCCAGCAGCCAAGATGGGGGGGCGCACAATCAGCCCCAGCATTTT.

The rearrangement uses TRBV5-1 and TRBJ2-1, with 7 bases aligning to TRBD2. Germline lookup yields CDR1 SGHRS and CDR2 YFSETQ. With 2 bases clipped from V and 0 bases from J, the junction kept 8 bases outside the gene matches. CDR3 size: 17 residues. The CDR3 loop is CASSFILTGGSYNEQFF. CDR3 DNA sequence: TGCGCCAGCAGCTTCATCCTTACGGGGGGCTCCTACAATGAGCAGTTCTTC.

The V and J genes are TRBV27 and TRBJ1-5, with no clear D. In germline, CDR1 is MNHEY, CDR2 SMNVEV (reference sequence). The CDR3 extends over 13 amino acids. V lost 7 bases to trimming and J lost 0 bases, with 7 bases between them. The CDR3: CASTPNSNQPQHF. CDR3 DNA sequence: TGTGCCAGCACCCCCAATAGCAATCAGCCCCAGCATTTT.

This clonotype was counted a few times. This chain uses TRBV9 with TRBJ2-7; D is undetermined. The length of the CDR3 is 14 residues. Deletions cut 0 bases from V and 2 bases from J, with 9 bases between. The V gene's germline CDR1 is SGDLS and CDR2 YYNGEE. CDR3 residues: CASSVGRPPYEQYF. The DNA for the CDR3 is TGTGCCAGCAGCGTAGGCAGGCCTCCCTACGAGCAGTACTTC.

This clonotype turned up a few times. The chain combines TRBV7-2 with TRBJ2-3, with 9 bases fitting TRBD1. The trim removed 5 bases at V and 3 bases at J, leaving 9 bases unmatched. This CDR3 is built from 16 residues. Germline assignment: CDR1 SGHTA and CDR2 FQGNSA. This CDR3 reads CASSPRRGQGTDTQYF. In nucleotides, the CDR3 is TGTGCCAGCAGCCCACGCAGGGGACAGGGTACAGATACGCAGTATTTT. The variable domain in full, with the rest retrieved from reference TRBV7-2 and TRBJ2-3, is GAGVSQSPSNKVTEKGKDVELRCDPISGHTALYWYRQSLGQGLEFLIYFQGNSAPDKSGLPSDRFSAERTGGSVSTLTIQRTQQEDSAVYLCASSPRRGQGTDTQYFGPGTRLTVL.